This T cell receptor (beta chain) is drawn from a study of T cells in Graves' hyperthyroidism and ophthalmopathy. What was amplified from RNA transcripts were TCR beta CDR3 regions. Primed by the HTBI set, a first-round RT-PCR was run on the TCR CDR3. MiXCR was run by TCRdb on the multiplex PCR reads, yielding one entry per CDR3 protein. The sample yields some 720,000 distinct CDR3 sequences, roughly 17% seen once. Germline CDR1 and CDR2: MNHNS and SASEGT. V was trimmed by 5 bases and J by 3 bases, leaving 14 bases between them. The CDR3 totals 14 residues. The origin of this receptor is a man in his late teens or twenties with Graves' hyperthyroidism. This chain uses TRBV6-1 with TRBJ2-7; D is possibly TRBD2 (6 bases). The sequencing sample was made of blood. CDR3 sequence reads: CASSQTRSGYEQYF. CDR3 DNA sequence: TGTGCCAGCAGTCAGACTAGATCAGGCTACGAGCAGTACTTC.